These T cell receptor beta chains were read from a single sample in a study of metastatic and nonmetastatic thyroid tumors. TCRdb re-called the PCR reads through MiXCR. This sample has 20,000 to 25,000 clones, with about a fifth found just once. The material sequenced was blood. Receptor source: a female donor with papillary thyroid cancer or a benign thyroid nodule (not recorded which). Some clones in this sample may be carry-over from other donors' samples. CDR3s include the opening cysteine and the closing phenylalanine or tryptophan. The D gene is left open where the match is weak. Only some rows state a clone size, as once, few, many or a class for expanded clones.

d_gene	v_gene	abundance	j_gene	CDR3nt	CDR3aa
-	TRBV18	many	TRBJ2-1	TGTGCCAGCTCACCAGGTAGCTACTCCTACAATGAGCAGTTCTTC	CASSPGSYSYNEQFF
-	TRBV6-1	many	TRBJ2-3	TGTGCCAGCAGTGAAGTCCCCACAGATACGCAGTATTTT	CASSEVPTDTQYF
TRBD1	TRBV7-9	-	TRBJ1-5	TGTGCCAGCAGCTTACAGGGGGCCTGGCATCCCCATCATTTT	CASSLQGAWHPHHF
TRBD2	TRBV6-8	few	TRBJ2-1	TGTGCCAGCAGACACCGGGACGGGGGGACCTACTACAATGAGCAGTTCTTC	CASRHRDGGTYYNEQFF
-	TRBV5-6	-	TRBJ1-1	TGTGCCAGCAGCTTGCCCGGACAGACTGAAGCTTTCTTT	CASSLPGQTEAFF
-	TRBV6-5	few	TRBJ2-3	TGTGCCAGCAGTTACTCGGGGGTATTAACAGATACGCAGTATTTT	CASSYSGVLTDTQYF
-	TRBV11-2	-	TRBJ2-1	TGTGCCAGCATCTCCCCACGGGGTAGCTCCTACAATGAGCAGTTCTTC	CASISPRGSSYNEQFF
-	TRBV20-1	-	TRBJ1-5	TGCAGTGCTAATGACATACAAGGAAATCAGCCCCAGCATTTT	CSANDIQGNQPQHF
-	TRBV30	-	TRBJ2-1	TGTGCCTGGAGTGAGTGGGGGGGCAACTACAATGAGCAGTTCTTC	CAWSEWGGNYNEQFF
-	TRBV6-5	many	TRBJ2-4	TGTGCCAGCAGTTACTCCCGGGCGCGGGGCGCAAACATTCAGTACTTC	CASSYSRARGANIQYF
-	TRBV18	many	TRBJ1-1	TGTGCCAGCTCACCACGGGGGCGCGACGAAGCTTTCTTT	CASSPRGRDEAFF
-	TRBV5-1	medium-sized	TRBJ1-2	TGCGCCAGCAGCTTGGATAGGATTAATGGCTACACCTTC	CASSLDRINGYTF
TRBD1	TRBV6-1	-	TRBJ1-2	TGTGCCAGCAGCCCCCGGACAGGGGGCTCTATCGTCTATGGCTACACCTTC	CASSPRTGGSIVYGYTF
-	TRBV20-1	many	TRBJ1-2	TGCAGTGCTAGTTCTTTTGGGCAGGGACACTCCTATGGCTACACCTTC	CSASSFGQGHSYGYTF
TRBD1	TRBV7-2	many	TRBJ1-1	TGTGCCAGCAGCCGGACAGGGGGGTCTGAAGCTTTCTTT	CASSRTGGSEAFF
TRBD1	TRBV20-1	many	TRBJ2-5	TGCAGTGCCAAACACCAGGGGGCCCAAGAGACCCAGTACTTC	CSAKHQGAQETQYF
TRBD2	TRBV4-1	-	TRBJ2-7	TGCGCCAGCAGCCAACCGGGTAGCGGGTCCTACGAGCAGTACTTC	CASSQPGSGSYEQYF
-	TRBV4-1	-	TRBJ2-5	TGCGCCAGCAGCCAAGATCCCGGGGGAGAGACCCAGTACTTC	CASSQDPGGETQYF
-	TRBV11-1	many	TRBJ1-5	TGTGCCAGCAGCTTAGCGACCTCAGGGGGCAATCAGCCCCAGCATTTT	CASSLATSGGNQPQHF
-	TRBV6-2/TRBV6-3	-	TRBJ2-7	TGTGCCAGCAGTTACTCACTAACAGGGATAGACCCCTACGAGCAGTACTTC	CASSYSLTGIDPYEQYF
TRBD2	TRBV6-4	medium-sized	TRBJ2-1	TGTGCCAGCAGTGACTCCGGCGGGGGGGCTTCGGATGAGCAGTTCTTC	CASSDSGGGASDEQFF
TRBD2	TRBV28	many	TRBJ2-4	TGTGCCAGCAGTCCACAGTTGGGAGCGGGAGGGCCAGCCAAAAACATTCAGTACTTC	CASSPQLGAGGPAKNIQYF
TRBD2	TRBV28	many	TRBJ2-5	TGTGCCAGCAGTTTATGGAGGACTAGCGGGGGGGCAGAGACCCAGTACTTC	CASSLWRTSGGAETQYF
TRBD1	TRBV11-1	many	TRBJ1-1	TGTGCCAGCAGCCCCCCTTTCCGCCTGACAGGGGCAAACAAAGCTTTCTTT	CASSPPFRLTGANKAFF
TRBD2	TRBV3-1	many	TRBJ2-7	TGTGCCAGCAGCCAGTCCAGCGGGGACCGGTACTTC	CASSQSSGDRYF
-	TRBV28	medium-sized	TRBJ2-7	TGTGCCAGCAGTTCTACCAACGAGGACGAGCAGTACTTC	CASSSTNEDEQYF
TRBD1	TRBV28	many	TRBJ1-5	TGTGCCAGCAGTTCAGGGGGCGGTAATCAGCCCCAGCATTTT	CASSSGGGNQPQHF
-	TRBV10-3	many	TRBJ1-2	TGTGCCACTTCGGACAGTACTAACTATGGCTACACCTTC	CATSDSTNYGYTF
TRBD2	TRBV5-1	many	TRBJ2-3	TGCGCCAGCAGCTACCTTGGGGCTAGCGGGGGGGCGCTAGATACGCAGTATTTT	CASSYLGASGGALDTQYF
-	TRBV11-3	many	TRBJ2-1	TGTGCCAGCAGCTTTAATAGGGTAAATGAGCAGTTCTTC	CASSFNRVNEQFF
TRBD1	TRBV27	many	TRBJ1-1	TGTGCCAGCAGTCAGGCGGTCAGGGGGGACACTGAAGCTTTCTTT	CASSQAVRGDTEAFF
-	TRBV11-2	-	TRBJ2-7	TGTGCCAGCAGCTTATTCCCGGGACCGACGGGCTACGAGCAGTACTTC	CASSLFPGPTGYEQYF
-	TRBV11-2	many	TRBJ1-1	TGTGCCAGCAGCTTTGGTGGACAGAACACTGAAGCTTTCTTT	CASSFGGQNTEAFF
TRBD1	TRBV19	medium-sized	TRBJ1-4	TGTGCCAGTAGTATGCGGGACAGCGGTGAAAAACTGTTTTTT	CASSMRDSGEKLFF
-	TRBV5-6	many	TRBJ2-2	TGTGCCAGCAGCTTGAGACAGGCATTCGGGGAGCTGTTTTTT	CASSLRQAFGELFF
-	TRBV7-9	many	TRBJ2-5	TGTGCCAGCAGCCTCCAAGAGACCCAGTACTTC	CASSLQETQYF
TRBD1	TRBV19	many	TRBJ2-1	TGTGCCAGTAGAACAGGGGGCAATGAGCAGTTCTTC	CASRTGGNEQFF
TRBD2	TRBV19	-	TRBJ2-5	TGTGCCAGTAGTAAGGGAGGGCTATCTCGAGGCGGAGAGACCCAGTACTTC	CASSKGGLSRGGETQYF
-	TRBV19	many	TRBJ1-3	TGTGCCAGTAGTATGGGCAGGGGCTTCTCTGGAAACACCATATATTTT	CASSMGRGFSGNTIYF
-	TRBV24-1	many	TRBJ1-5	TGTGCCACCAGTGGAGGGGAGGGCAGCAATCAGCCCCAGCATTTT	CATSGGEGSNQPQHF
TRBD2	TRBV7-2	many	TRBJ2-2	TGTGCCAGCAGCCTCACTAGCGGGAGGGCCGGGACCGGGGAGCTGTTTTTT	CASSLTSGRAGTGELFF
TRBD1	TRBV28	many	TRBJ1-5	TGTGCCAGCAGTTTGGAAGGGGGCCACAGCAATCAGCCCCAGCATTTT	CASSLEGGHSNQPQHF
TRBD1	TRBV6-2/TRBV6-3	-	TRBJ1-4	TGTGCCAGCAGTTACTTGCCGGGACAGGCTGATGAAAAACTGTTTTTT	CASSYLPGQADEKLFF
-	TRBV30	many	TRBJ2-5	TGTGCCTGGGGGGCGAGGGGAGGAAGGGAAGAGACCCAGTACTTC	CAWGARGGREETQYF
-	TRBV5-1	many	TRBJ2-5	TGCGCCAGCAGGGTGGCTCCCCGGGAGACCCAGTACTTC	CASRVAPRETQYF
-	TRBV7-2	few	TRBJ2-1	TGTGCCAGCAGCTTATATCAGGTGTACAATGAGCAGTTCTTC	CASSLYQVYNEQFF
TRBD2	TRBV2	medium-sized	TRBJ2-7	TGTGCCAGCAGACTCGGGAGGGCCGAAGGAAAGCAGTACTTC	CASRLGRAEGKQYF
TRBD1	TRBV30	many	TRBJ1-1	TGTGCCTGGAGTGATAGGACAGGGTCTGGGAACACTGAAGCTTTCTTT	CAWSDRTGSGNTEAFF
TRBD1	TRBV15	medium-sized	TRBJ2-7	TGTGCCACCAGCAGCCCCGGGACAGACTCCTACGAGCAGTACTTC	CATSSPGTDSYEQYF
-	TRBV11-2	many	TRBJ1-2	TGTGCCAGCAGCTTAGAAGGTTTAGGTGGCTACACCTTC	CASSLEGLGGYTF
-	TRBV28	many	TRBJ1-6	TGTGCCAGCAGTTTGGTGCCGGGGACGGATAATTCACCCCTCCACTTT	CASSLVPGTDNSPLHF
-	TRBV9	many	TRBJ1-3	TGTGCCAGCAGCGATCCCAGCTCTGGAAACACCATATATTTT	CASSDPSSGNTIYF
-	TRBV28	-	TRBJ2-1	TGTGCCAGCAGTAAGCTCCTTGACAGCTCCACCCTCGCCCATGAGCAGTTCTTC	CASSKLLDSSTLAHEQFF
-	TRBV5-1	many	TRBJ2-7	TGCGCCAGCAGCTTTCAACCAAGCCACGAGCAGTACTTC	CASSFQPSHEQYF
TRBD2	TRBV5-4	-	TRBJ2-3	TGTGCCAGCAGCTTGAAACTAGCGGGGGGGCGGGATACGCAGTATTTT	CASSLKLAGGRDTQYF
-	TRBV2	many	TRBJ2-2	TGTGCCAGCAGTCTTTTGCAAGTCGGGGAGCTGTTTTTT	CASSLLQVGELFF